Below, 5 T cell receptor beta chains from the same sample are listed, as sequenced in a study of CD8 T cells in ankylosing spondylitis (dated by TCRdb to the late 2010s). Overall study results and their limits: A TCR beta motif of roughly 8 highly homologous amino acid variants appeared characteristic of blood from ankylosing spondylitis patients.

The library was produced with 5' RACE. Sequencing took place on an Illumina HiSeq 2500. TCRdb handled the public reads itself, with Q25 trimming in fastp and clone calling in MiXCR, and kept productive beta chains. For every CDR3 protein sequence, its rows merge into one entry that carries the most common genes and DNA. A total of hundreds of thousands of distinct CDR3 sequences appear in this sample, about 10% of them only once. 0.51% of the sample is taken by the ten largest. These TCRs are of unknown antigen specificity. The specimen sequenced was blood, either unsorted or a sorted T cell fraction (not recorded which). These receptor sequences come from a male donor with ankylosing spondylitis.

This clonotype was counted ten times or more. V usage is TRBV28 and J usage is TRBJ2-1; 7 nucleotides line up with TRBD1. Trimming at V came to 6 bases and at J to 5 bases, leaving 10 bases not matched to a gene. CDR1 and CDR2 (germline): MDHEN, SYDVKM. The CDR3 totals 15 residues. The CDR3 DNA is TGTGCCAGCAGATCCGGGACAGAGTACGACAATGAGCAGTTCTTC. As protein: CASRSGTEYDNEQFF.

Only a few counts were recorded for this clonotype. One end of the junction does not line up with germline, which may come from a read error. Written as DNA, the CDR3 is TGTGCTAGCAGCTTAGGTTTCGGTGGCTCACCCCTCCACTTT. As protein: CASSLGFGGSPLHF. This sequence joins TRBV7-7 and TRBJ1-6, with no clear D. This CDR3 spans 14 amino acids. CDR1 and CDR2 from the germline V gene are SSHAT and FNYEAQ (reference sequence).

This clonotype was recorded at least ten times. The chain recombines TRBV12-3 or TRBV12-4 with TRBJ2-2, with D hard to call. Between the trimmed V and J ends, which lost 1 base and 3 bases, there was a span of 6 bases. CDR3 length: 14 residues. CDR3 DNA sequence: TGTGCCAGCAGTTTAGGGGGTGACACCGGGGAGCTGTTTTTT. Amino acid sequence: CASSLGGDTGELFF.

This clonotype occurred a few times. An end of the junction differs from the germline gene, which may be a read error. V and J are TRBV7-7 and TRBJ2-5, with D maybe TRBD2 (5 bases). This CDR3 spans 13 amino acids. The germline V gene has CDR1 SSHAT and CDR2 FNYEAQ (reference sequence). The CDR3 coding sequence is TGTGCTAGCAGCCGCCAACCGGGGGAGACCCAGTACTTC. Encoded protein: CASSRQPGETQYF. Together with reference TRBV7-7 and TRBJ2-5, the CDR3 gives the full variable domain: GAGVSQSPRYKVTKRGQDVTLRCDPISSHATLYWYQQALGQGPEFLTYFNYEAQPDKSGLPSDRFSAERPEGSISTLTIQRTEQRDSAMYRCASSRQPGETQYFGPGTRLLVL.

There are many counts of this clonotype. V usage is TRBV10-3 and J usage is TRBJ2-5; 8 nucleotides agree with TRBD2. There are 13 residues in the CDR3. V was pared by 10 bases and J by 3 bases, with 7 bases of the junction left unmatched. Germline CDR1 and CDR2: ENHRY and SYGVKD. In DNA form, the CDR3 reads TGTGCCACCCAGACAGCGGGGGAAGAGACCCAGTACTTC. Translating it yields CATQTAGEETQYF.